The present entry profiles one T cell receptor (beta chain) with its context. Its antigen is not known. The record originates from a study of T cells expressing NK-cell markers. On the study more broadly: Sorted CD3+CD56+NKG2C+, CD3+CD56+NKG2C- and CD3+CD56-NKG2C+ T cells supplied TCR beta repertoires. Eight donors were sequenced, seven testing HCMV-seropositive and one testing seronegative.

Overall study findings and caveats: The CD3+CD56-NKG2C+ fraction of several donors was likewise dominated by these clonotypes.

Beta-chain TCR cDNA was generated via 5'RACE template switching with UMIs. TCRdb reanalyzed the 5' RACE reads and collapses them to one entry per CDR3 protein, without DNA. This listing includes 400,000 to 500,000 distinct CDR3 sequences. CDR3 length equals 15 residues. From germline, CDR1 is SGHTA and CDR2 FQGTGA. Sequencing was carried out using blood T cells: a sorted CD56 or NKG2C T cell subset, CD4+ or CD8+ T cells, or bulk PBMC T cells (not recorded which). The source is a woman between 18 and 70 years old in good health. The chain combines TRBV7-3 with TRBJ1-1. The CDR3 region is CASSLTEGSWAEAFF.